The present T cell receptor beta chain was sequenced within a study of blood T cell repertoires in COVID-19. Study-wide context: COVID-19 samples, acute and convalescent, were from the United States, Italy and Spain. The cDNA or gDNA used as material had been derived from T cells, B-cell-depleted T cells, or PBMCs.

Authors' methods: Nucleated cell number was recorded as an estimate derived from reference gene primer amplification. This table comes from immunoSEQ multiplex PCR, and its TCRdb copy is limited to in-frame clones, with some not included. V and J calls and clone size are as listed in that table; D and trimming were resolved from the DNA. The sample lists 250,000 to 350,000 clones, 86% seen once, with under 2% in the top ten. Germline assignment: CDR1 KGHSH and CDR2 LQKENI. The CDR3 loop spans 16 amino acids. V shed 6 bases, J shed 1 base, and the junction held 10 bases outside the gene matches. This TCR was recovered from a woman between 45 and 65 years old with acute or convalescent COVID-19. The V call is TRBV18, the J call TRBJ1-2; 8 bases are shared with TRBD1. Sequenced material: peripheral blood. This CDR3 is CASSPADRADNYGYTF. For the CDR3, the DNA is TGTGCCAGCTCTCCAGCGGACAGGGCCGATAACTATGGCTACACCTTC.